This TCR beta chain was found in a study of cytomegalovirus exposure and HLA in healthy donors. Whole-study findings and limits: Later work associated around 18,000 TCR beta sequences with HLA alleles at 0.05 false discovery rate. Sequencing probably produced one cluster of sequence variants that were highly shared.

Among the donors, all were healthy bone marrow donors. These donors counted as nominally healthy when sampled, but unrecorded immune exposures were likely. There are 14 residues in the CDR3. Germline assignment: CDR1 MNHEY and CDR2 SVGAGI. Trimming cost V 4 bases and J 8 bases, with 15 bases left between them. The count of this clone is one. The antigen remains undetermined. The PCR had 60 Vbeta and 13 Jbeta primers. Produced via immunoSEQ multiplex PCR; TCRdb's table is partial and in-frame only. The sample consists of 100,000 to 150,000 clones, around 80% of them appearing once. Sequences were obtained from PBMCs. The rearrangement joins TRBV6-5 to TRBJ2-1, with D possibly matching TRBD2 (6 bases). The sequence came from a woman aged 30 to 39 in good health and CMV-seronegative. CDR3 nucleotides: TGTGCCAGCAGTTCAGTGGGAGGTACCCATGAGCAGTTCTTC. As protein: CASSSVGGTHEQFF.